The rows below give T cell receptor beta chains drawn from one sample of a study of blood T cell repertoires in COVID-19. TCRdb keeps only in-frame clones here, not all; method: immunoSEQ multiplex PCR. Here the sample spans a few hundred thousand clones, around nine tenths being singletons. The sample was PBMCs or T cells enriched from blood (not recorded which). These receptors all come from a woman aged 40 to 50 who had recovered from COVID-19. Each CDR3 is given with its conserved first and last residue. The D gene is left open where the match is weak. Clone size appears in some rows only: once, few, many, or a class for an expanded clone.

d_call	v_call	clone_size	j_call	cdr3_aa	cdr3_nt
-	TRBV7-2	-	TRBJ2-3	CASSLGGFTDTQYF	TGTGCCAGCAGCCTTGGGGGGTTCACAGATACGCAGTATTTT
-	TRBV4-3	-	TRBJ1-6	CASSQEPPGSSSYNSPLHF	TGCGCCAGCAGCCAAGAACCCCCCGGGTCCAGCTCCTATAATTCACCCCTCCACTTT
TRBD2	TRBV27	-	TRBJ2-7	CASSTNPGLPTGEQYF	TGTGCCAGCAGTACTAACCCGGGACTACCCACCGGGGAGCAGTACTTC
-	TRBV28	-	TRBJ2-6	CASSLPGTTSGANVLTF	TGTGCCAGCAGTTTACCCGGGACAACGAGTGGGGCCAACGTCCTGACTTTC
TRBD2	TRBV24-1	-	TRBJ2-5	CATSGRSGSALETQYF	TGTGCCACCAGTGGGCGTAGCGGGAGTGCTTTGGAGACCCAGTACTTC
-	TRBV5-1	-	TRBJ2-7	CASSLYGGGSYEQYF	TGCGCCAGCAGCTTGTATGGGGGCGGCTCCTACGAGCAGTACTTC
TRBD1	TRBV6-2/TRBV6-3	-	TRBJ2-7	CASSYTGANYEQYF	TGTGCCAGCAGTTACACAGGGGCCAACTACGAGCAGTACTTC
TRBD2	TRBV3-1/TRBV3-2	-	TRBJ2-3	CASSQEGLAGRDTQYF	TGTGCCAGCAGCCAAGAGGGACTAGCGGGTAGGGATACGCAGTATTTT
-	TRBV30	-	TRBJ1-4	CAWSKDSREKLFF	TGTGCCTGGAGTAAGGACTCGAGGGAAAAACTGTTTTTT
TRBD2	TRBV3-1/TRBV3-2	-	TRBJ2-2	CASSQRQTSGRTGELFF	TGTGCCAGCAGCCAACGCCAGACTAGCGGGAGGACCGGGGAGCTGTTTTTT
-	TRBV2	-	TRBJ1-5	CASSEWTERQPQHF	TGTGCCAGCAGTGAATGGACAGAACGTCAGCCCCAGCATTTT
TRBD1	TRBV4-1	-	TRBJ1-1	CASSQEGQGNTEAFF	TGCGCCAGCAGCCAAGAGGGACAGGGGAACACTGAAGCTTTCTTT
-	TRBV6-5	-	TRBJ2-3	CASSYRGSTDTQYF	TGTGCCAGCAGTTACCGGGGATCCACAGATACGCAGTATTTT
TRBD1	TRBV28	once	TRBJ1-1	CASSLVGTGVEAFF	TGTGCCAGCAGTTTAGTAGGGACAGGGGTTGAAGCTTTCTTT
TRBD1	TRBV7-2	-	TRBJ2-7	CASSQRQGQYEQYF	TGTGCCAGCAGCCAAAGACAGGGGCAATACGAGCAGTACTTC